A single sample is the source of the 18 T cell receptor beta chains below, sequenced in a study of OX40 agonist ivuxolimab in advanced cancers. Profiling relied on immunoSEQ multiplex PCR, and the TCRdb table lists in-frame clones only, not all of them. The sample includes under 20,000 clones, 65% to 70% seen only once; the top ten take roughly 12%. The material sequenced was CD4+ or CD8+ T cells sorted from blood, taken in a trial of the OX40 agonist ivuxolimab. These receptor sequences come from an adult with an advanced solid tumor such as melanoma, head and neck, liver or kidney cancer.

CDR3 residues: CATSRDRGGTEAFF. CDR3 DNA: TGTGCCACCAGCAGAGATCGAGGGGGCACTGAAGCTTTCTTT. The chain uses TRBV15 and TRBJ1-1; D perhaps matches TRBD1 (6 bases). The CDR3 consists of 14 residues. CDR1 LNHNV and CDR2 YYDKDF come from the germline V gene (reference sequence). Trimming took off 0 bases at V and 4 bases at J, with 9 bases between the two ends. Full variable domain (rest looked up from reference TRBV15 and TRBJ1-1): DAMVIQNPRYQVTQFGKPVTLSCSQTLNHNVMYWYQQKSSQAPKLLFHYYDKDFNNEADTPDNFQSRRPNTSFCFLDIRSPGLGDTAMYLCATSRDRGGTEAFFGQGTRLTVV.

A few counts support this clone. The rearrangement uses TRBV27 and TRBJ1-6; TRBD1 aligns across 8 bases. After removal of 5 bases from V and 10 bases from J, the junction contained 10 bases not matched to a gene. The germline V gene has CDR1 MNHEY and CDR2 SMNVEV (reference sequence). CDR3 length equals 15 residues. The CDR3 DNA follows: TGTGCCAGCAGTCCCGACAGGGGTTGGGGCTCACCCCTCCACTTT. It codes for CASSPDRGWGSPLHF.

The CDR3 nucleotides are TGCGCCAGCAGCCCCGGACTAGCGGGGACTAATACGCAGTATTTT. Protein: CASSPGLAGTNTQYF. The chain recombines TRBV5-1 with TRBJ2-3; TRBD2 matches 12 bases. The CDR3 has 15 amino acids. Trimming removed 4 bases from V and 7 bases from J; junction bases left unmatched: 7. Germline V gene data show CDR1 as SGHRS and CDR2 as YFSETQ.

This clone was observed a single time. V is TRBV4-3 and J is TRBJ2-1; D is undetermined. V lost 0 bases, J lost 2 bases, and 11 bases lay in between. CDR3 length: 16 amino acids. The germline gives CDR1 LGHNA, CDR2 YSLEER. The CDR3 DNA sequence: TGCGCCAGCAGCCAAGATGCCGTAGCCCCCTACAATGAGCAGTTCTTC. Amino acid sequence: CASSQDAVAPYNEQFF.

The rearrangement joins TRBV11-2 to TRBJ2-7; 8 bases fit TRBD1. With V trimmed by 3 bases and J by 2 bases, 3 bases remained unmatched. The CDR3 extends over 14 amino acids. Germline V gene lookup returns CDR1 SGHAT and CDR2 FQNNGV. The CDR3 spells CASSLTGVTYEQYF. Written as DNA, the CDR3 is TGTGCCAGCAGCTTGACAGGGGTCACCTACGAGCAGTACTTC.

This chain links TRBV13 with TRBJ1-3, with D tentatively TRBD1 (6 bases). V lost 5 bases to trimming and J lost 3 bases, with 20 bases between them. Germline-derived CDR1 and CDR2 are PRHDT and FYEKMQ (reference sequence). CDR3 size: 17 residues. CDR3 protein: CASSPNLGAGVGNTIYF. The CDR3 DNA reads as TGTGCCAGCAGCCCTAATCTGGGGGCGGGAGTTGGAAACACCATATATTTT. Combining the CDR3 with reference TRBV13 and TRBJ1-3 gives the whole variable domain AAGVIQSPRHLIKEKRETATLKCYPIPRHDTVYWYQQGPGQDPQFLISFYEKMQSDKGSIPDRFSAQQFSDYHSELNMSSLELGDSALYFCASSPNLGAGVGNTIYFGEGSWLTVV.

A few counts support this clone. V gene TRBV2 combines with J gene TRBJ2-2; tentative D call: TRBD2 (6 bases). Per germline, CDR1 SNHLY and CDR2 FYNNEI. The CDR3 has 16 amino acids. V lost 0 bases, J lost 2 bases, and 10 bases lay in between. CDR3 DNA sequence: TGTGCCAGCAGTGAAGCGTCGGGGGTTAACACCGGGGAGCTGTTTTTT. This codes for CASSEASGVNTGELFF. Full variable domain (rest looked up from reference TRBV2 and TRBJ2-2): EPEVTQTPSHQVTQMGQEVILRCVPISNHLYFYWYRQILGQKVEFLVSFYNNEISEKSEIFDDQFSVERPDGSNFTLKIRSTKLEDSAMYFCASSEASGVNTGELFFGEGSRLTVL.

This clone was seen more than once but under ten times. The chain joins TRBV28 to TRBJ2-1; tentative D call: TRBD2 (5 bases). Looked up from germline, CDR1 is MDHEN and CDR2 is SYDVKM. This CDR3 spans 14 amino acids. V was clipped by 5 bases and J by 6 bases, with 14 bases between them. CDR3: CASSAYLGSNEQFF. CDR3 DNA sequence: TGTGCCAGCAGTGCCTACCTAGGGAGCAATGAGCAGTTCTTC.

The chain uses TRBV29-1 and TRBJ2-2; D gene unclear. This CDR3 has 13 residues. The germline CDR1 and CDR2 sequences are SQVTM and ANQGSEA. V was shortened by 5 bases and J by 0 bases, with 7 bases between the two germline ends. The CDR3 is CSVTTTNTGELFF. For the CDR3, the DNA is TGCAGCGTTACGACAACGAACACCGGGGAGCTGTTTTTT.

The chain is built from TRBV6-6 and TRBJ2-3; D remains unclear. V lost 0 bases, J lost 5 bases, and 15 bases lay in between. Germline V gene sequence: CDR1 MNHNY, CDR2 SVGAGI (reference sequence). This CDR3 region has 16 residues. The CDR3 is CASSYSKAYGEDTQYF. CDR3 in DNA: TGTGCCAGCAGTTACTCGAAAGCATATGGTGAAGATACGCAGTATTTT.

This clone was counted many times. The rearrangement uses TRBV2 and TRBJ1-2; D is unclear. This CDR3 has 14 residues. The germline gives CDR1 SNHLY, CDR2 FYNNEI. Trimming took 1 base from V and 4 from J, leaving 10 bases between them. The CDR3 bases are TGTGCCAGCAGTGAAGGTGATCTCGGCTATGGCTACACCTTC. Amino acid sequence: CASSEGDLGYGYTF.

This rearrangement joins TRBV11-2 to TRBJ2-6; D uncertain. V lost 5 bases and J lost 4, with 18 bases in between. This CDR3 spans 17 amino acids. Germline CDR1 is SGHAT and CDR2 is FQNNGV. CDR3: CASSTGPYLGGANVLTF. The CDR3 bases are TGTGCCAGCAGCACCGGTCCTTACTTAGGGGGGGCCAACGTCCTGACTTTC.

J is TRBJ2-4 and V is TRBV10-3; tentatively, D is TRBD2 (7 bases). This CDR3 region has 16 residues. Trimming took off 0 bases at V and 9 bases at J, with 18 bases between the two ends. CDR1 ENHRY and CDR2 SYGVKD come from the germline V gene. The CDR3 spells CAISESSRGAAGIQYF. CDR3 DNA sequence: TGTGCCATCAGTGAGTCATCTCGGGGGGCCGCGGGCATTCAGTACTTC.

This chain uses TRBV11-2 with TRBJ1-2, with D perhaps TRBD1 (6 bases). V shed 4 bases and J shed 5 bases, with 11 bases lying between them. Germline V gene data show CDR1 as SGHAT and CDR2 as FQNNGV. The CDR3 totals 13 residues. CDR3 region: CASSYGQLYGYTF. The CDR3 coding sequence is TGTGCCAGCAGCTACGGACAGCTATATGGCTACACCTTC.

The chain joins TRBV7-9 to TRBJ2-3, with unresolved D. The CDR3 length is 12 residues. V dropped 5 bases and J dropped 3 bases, with 6 bases sitting between them. Germline assignment: CDR1 SEHNR and CDR2 FQNEAQ (reference sequence). The CDR3 sequence: CASSKRTDTQYF. The CDR3 DNA reads TGTGCCAGCAGCAAGAGAACAGATACGCAGTATTTT. The variable domain in full, with the rest retrieved from reference TRBV7-9 and TRBJ2-3, is DTGVSQNPRHKITKRGQNVTFRCDPISEHNRLYWYRQTLGQGPEFLTYFQNEAQLEKSRLLSDRFSAERPKGSFSTLEIQRTEQGDSAMYLCASSKRTDTQYFGPGTRLTVL.

V gene TRBV14 combines with J gene TRBJ2-2; weak D call: TRBD2 (5 bases). Trimming removed 5 bases from V and 1 base from J, with 17 bases in between. Germline CDR1 and CDR2: SGHDN and FVKESK. The CDR3 loop spans 17 amino acids. CDR3 nucleotide sequence: TGTGCCAGCAGCACCCCGGGGAGTTCTCGGAACACCGGGGAGCTGTTTTTT. It yields the protein CASSTPGSSRNTGELFF.

This clone is deemed medium-sized. This CDR3 is also generated by other DNA sequences in the sample. The gene calls are TRBV28 and TRBJ2-7; TRBD1 is a possible D gene (6 bases). V lost 5 bases, J lost 6 bases, and 11 bases lay in between. The CDR3 consists of 12 residues. CDR1 MDHEN and CDR2 SYDVKM come from the germline V gene. The DNA for the CDR3 is TGTGCCAGCAGTCCCCTGACAGGCGAGCAGTACTTC. Translated, it gives CASSPLTGEQYF.

The chain combines TRBV28 with TRBJ1-1; TRBD1 aligns across 8 bases. Trimming removed 6 bases from V and 4 bases from J; junction bases left unmatched: 4. This CDR3 contains 13 residues. The V gene's germline CDR1 is MDHEN and CDR2 SYDVKM. The CDR3 DNA is TGTGCCAGCAGCCGGACAGGGATCACTGAAGCTTTCTTT. Its translation: CASSRTGITEAFF.